This T cell receptor beta chain was identified during a study of blood T cells in healthy people across ages. Whole-study findings and limits: Expanded clonotype shifts may have been confounded, as the donors had an unknown CMV status. Strong correlation existed between TCR beta diversity and naive T cell percentage. Greater diversity and more naive CD4+ cells were seen in long-lived donors than in aged donors.

Using a J-beta primer mix together with a sample-barcoded 5' primer, a second PCR was run for roughly 7 to 11 cycles. TCRdb ran MiXCR on the 5' RACE reads and lists one entry per CDR3 protein. The sample lists about 970,000 distinct CDR3 sequences, 51% seen once, with about a fifth in the top ten. This clonotype was detected only a few times. The antigen is unknown. Between the trimmed V and J ends, which lost 5 bases and 1 base, there was a span of 15 bases. Germline loops: CDR1 LGHNA, CDR2 YNFKEQ. The CDR3 length is 15 residues. Each sample had at least 6.5 million PBMCs isolated. The receptor's source is a woman aged 60 to 75 in good health. The sample comprised blood. The chain recombines TRBV4-2 with TRBJ2-7, with a possible D match to TRBD1 (6 bases). The CDR3 nucleotides read TGTGCCAGCAGCTTATCTAGACAGGAGTCCTACGAGCAGTACTTC. Translated: CASSLSRQESYEQYF.